This TCR beta chain came from a study of T-cell memory formation after mild COVID-19. As for this clonotype: Its antigen is undetermined.

Study conclusions and caveats: A subset of responding clones appeared in pre-infection memory, suggesting cross-reactive memory joined.

TCRdb called the 5' RACE reads again in MiXCR, with one record for every CDR3 protein. The sample has hundreds of thousands of distinct CDR3 sequences, 25% to 30% seen once. The sample was PBMCs or a T cell subset sorted from them (not recorded which). This receptor was taken from an adult woman who had mild COVID-19 (a few samples of this study predate the infection). Cell type and time point are not known.

The CDR3 DNA reads TGCGCCAGCAGCTTGGCCGTAACAGCGGGGGGCTACACCTTC. Amino acid sequence: CASSLAVTAGGYTF. The chain employs TRBV5-1 and TRBJ1-2; no firm D call. This CDR3 comprises 14 residues. Per germline, CDR1 SGHRS and CDR2 YFSETQ. With 0 bases removed from V and 8 bases from J, the gap between germline ends came to 14 bases.